This TCR beta chain was retrieved from a study of blood T cell repertoires in COVID-19. Study-level information: The United States, Italy and Spain provided the acute and convalescent COVID-19 samples. T cells, B-cell-depleted T cells, or PBMCs supplied cDNA or gDNA.

Only in-frame clones appear in the TCRdb table, and some are missing; sequencing was by immunoSEQ multiplex PCR. The sample yields around 480,000 clones, about 90% seen once. The source is a woman aged 18-30 years who had recovered from COVID-19. Source material: PBMCs or T cells enriched from blood (not recorded which).

Here the CDR3 reads CASSLDGGPVYGYTF. In DNA form, the CDR3 reads TGTGCCAGCAGCTTAGACGGAGGGCCCGTCTATGGCTACACCTTC. The chain joins TRBV11-2 to TRBJ1-2; unclear D gene. V lost 0 bases, J lost 4 bases, and 12 bases lay in between. The germline V gene encodes CDR1 SGHAT and CDR2 FQNNGV. The CDR3 has 15 residues.